Listed here are 24 T cell receptor beta chains from one sample, sequenced in a study of blood T cells in healthy people across ages. It was with a sample-barcoded 5' primer and a J-beta primer mix that a second PCR of roughly 7 to 12 cycles was run. TCRdb redid the calling of the 5' RACE reads with MiXCR, one entry per CDR3 protein. The sample holds 1.5 million to 2 million distinct CDR3 sequences, roughly 30% seen once. Sequencing used blood. Source of these receptors: a woman in her twenties or thirties in good health.

To note about this clonotype: With a much larger clone just one base away, this may be a read error. The J gene is TRBJ2-5, the V gene TRBV7-6, with D maybe TRBD1 (6 bases). The V and J ends lost 4 bases and 5 bases respectively, with 17 bases between them. Germline CDR1 is SGHVS and CDR2 is FNYEAQ. The CDR3 contains 15 residues. In DNA, the CDR3 is TGTGCCAGCAGCTCCCATCACAGGGCTAACGAGACCCAGTACTTC. Its translation: CASSSHHRANETQYF.

Concerning this clonotype: One end of the junction varies from germline; a read error may be responsible. The genes are TRBV6-1 and TRBJ2-5, with 9 bases aligning to TRBD2. Per the germline V gene, CDR1 is MNHNS and CDR2 is SASEGT. The CDR3 runs 14 residues. The CDR3 coding sequence is TGTCACGCGGGACTAGCTCTTAGAGGGGAGACCCGGTACTTC. It translates to CHAGLALRGETRYF.

A few counts support this clonotype. One junction end disagrees with the germline gene, perhaps due to a read error. CDR3 sequence: CASRLADRSYNSPLHF. The DNA for the CDR3 is TGCGCCAGCAGGTTGGCAGACCGCTCCTATAATTCACCCCTCCACTTT. The chain links TRBV5-1 to TRBJ1-6; D is ambiguous. This CDR3 has 16 residues. The V gene's germline CDR1 is SGHRS and CDR2 YFSETQ.

In this sample, this clonotype turned up a few times. The genes are TRBV6-1 and TRBJ2-5; D remains ambiguous. This CDR3 spans 13 amino acids. With 6 bases removed from V and 0 bases from J, the gap between germline ends came to 8 bases. CDR1 MNHNS and CDR2 SASEGT come from the germline V gene. The CDR3: CASSQEYQETQYF. The CDR3 DNA sequence: TGTGCCAGCAGCCAGGAGTACCAAGAGACCCAGTACTTC.

The table lists this clonotype with a few counts. The genes are TRBV30 and TRBJ1-2; D is possibly TRBD1 (5 bases). The V gene's germline CDR1 is GTSNPN and CDR2 SVGIG (reference sequence). The CDR3 has 16 residues. Trimming left V 0 bases short and J 2 bases short, with 16 bases between. The CDR3 sequence: CAWSVSLGGTNYGYTF. DNA of the CDR3: TGTGCCTGGAGTGTATCTCTCGGAGGGACCAACTATGGCTACACCTTC.

V and J are TRBV6-1 and TRBJ1-5, with 11 nucleotides matching TRBD1. V was clipped by 7 bases and J by 0 bases; unmatched bases: 14. This CDR3 has 19 amino acids. Germline values: CDR1 MNHNS, CDR2 SASEGT. CDR3 nucleotide sequence: TGTGCCAGCACCAGGTGGGGACAGGGGGTGACCTATAGCAATCAGCCCCAGCATTTT. This encodes CASTRWGQGVTYSNQPQHF.

V and J are TRBV7-2 and TRBJ2-3; maybe TRBD2 (5 bases). Trimming stripped 5 bases from V and 6 bases from J, with 12 bases between. The CDR3 length is 13 residues. In germline, CDR1 is SGHTA, CDR2 FQGNSA. The CDR3 is CASSPNPGDTQYF. The CDR3 region has the DNA TGTGCCAGCAGCCCGAACCCGGGGGATACGCAGTATTTT.

The J gene is TRBJ2-7, the V gene TRBV2; D may be TRBD1 (5 bases). V was shortened by 2 bases and J by 3 bases, with 11 bases between the two germline ends. The CDR3 runs to 14 residues. Germline V gene data show CDR1 as SNHLY and CDR2 as FYNNEI. The CDR3 is CASSEITGVYEQYF. The CDR3 nucleotides are TGTGCCAGCAGTGAAATTACAGGCGTCTACGAGCAGTACTTC.

CDR3 region: CASSISVRGETQYF. CDR3 nucleotides: TGTGCCAGCAGCATTAGCGTTCGGGGAGAGACCCAGTACTTC. The chain employs TRBV7-6 and TRBJ2-5, with D possibly being TRBD2 (5 bases). Germline assignment: CDR1 SGHVS and CDR2 FNYEAQ. Trimming took off 5 bases at V and 4 bases at J, with 14 bases between the two ends. CDR3 length: 14 amino acids. The full variable domain, rest sourced from reference TRBV7-6 and TRBJ2-5, is GAGVSQSPRYKVTKRGQDVALRCDPISGHVSLYWYRQALGQGPEFLTYFNYEAQQDKSGLPNDRFSAERPEGSISTLTIQRTEQRDSAMYRCASSISVRGETQYFGPGTRLLVL.

The chain employs TRBV20-1 and TRBJ2-4, with 9 bases fitting TRBD2. The CDR3 extends over 15 amino acids. Germline V lookup: CDR1 DFQATT, CDR2 SNEGSKA (reference sequence). The V gene end was trimmed by 6 bases and the J gene end by 13 bases; junction bases not matched to a gene: 19. The CDR3 protein is CSASSPAGGPYVQYF. The DNA for the CDR3 is TGCAGTGCCTCTAGCCCCGCGGGAGGGCCCTACGTGCAGTACTTC.

This clonotype was seen only a few times. This chain joins TRBV7-2 and TRBJ2-3; a weak D match, TRBD2 (6 bases). Per the germline V gene, CDR1 is SGHTA and CDR2 is FQGNSA. The CDR3 sequence is 14 residues long. The V and J ends lost 5 bases and 1 base respectively, with 10 bases between them. In DNA form, the CDR3 reads TGTGCCAGCAGCCAGCGGGTACGCACAGATACGCAGTATTTT. Protein: CASSQRVRTDTQYF.

The chain recombines TRBV29-1 with TRBJ1-1; D gene uncertain. The germline V gene has CDR1 SQVTM and CDR2 ANQGSEA. Between the trimmed V and J ends, which lost 3 bases and 0 bases, there was a span of 8 bases. This CDR3 is 13 amino acids long. The CDR3 coding sequence is TGCAGCGTTGAGAAGGGCCTGAACACTGAAGCTTTCTTT. It is translated as CSVEKGLNTEAFF.

The chain links TRBV27 to TRBJ2-1; no clear D. Germline CDR1 reads MNHEY; CDR2 reads SMNVEV (reference sequence). This CDR3 comprises 13 residues. Trimming pared 8 bases from V and 6 bases from J, leaving 14 bases between. In DNA, the CDR3 is TGTGCCAGCGGTCTCGGACGAGTCAATGAGCAGTTCTTC. Its protein product is CASGLGRVNEQFF.

This chain links TRBV29-1 with TRBJ2-5; perhaps TRBD1 as D (5 bases). CDR3 length: 13 amino acids. The germline CDR1 and CDR2 sequences are SQVTM and ANQGSEA. Trimming removed 6 bases at V and 2 bases at J, with 13 bases between. CDR3 sequence: CSVMGPPQETQYF. CDR3 bases: TGCAGCGTAATGGGGCCCCCTCAAGAGACCCAGTACTTC.

V is TRBV6-6 and J is TRBJ1-5; D gene uncertain. This CDR3 is 16 amino acids long. Germline V gene lookup returns CDR1 MNHNY and CDR2 SVGAGI (reference sequence). With 7 bases removed from V and 4 bases from J, the gap between germline ends came to 20 bases. CDR3 sequence (DNA): TGTGCCAGCACCGTATCGTGGGCAGGCTCTAATCAGCCCCAGCATTTT. Its translation: CASTVSWAGSNQPQHF.

This rearrangement joins TRBV6-1 to TRBJ2-7; 8 bases align to TRBD2. The J call may be in error: the DNA end matches TRBJ2-5 better. Germline V CDR1 and CDR2: MNHNS, SASEGT. The CDR3 sequence is 18 residues long. CDR3 sequence (DNA): TGTGCCAGCAAGAGGGGTTATGGTAGCGGGACGGGAAAAGAGACCCAGTACTTC. As protein: CASKRGYGSGTGKETQYF.

The chain carries TRBV10-3 and TRBJ2-3, with 8 positions matching TRBD2. Germline V lookup: CDR1 ENHRY, CDR2 SYGVKD. Trimming at V came to 6 bases and at J to 1 base, leaving 3 bases not matched to a gene. The CDR3 is 14 amino acids. In DNA form, the CDR3 reads TGTGCCATCAGGAGTAGCGGGGGCACAGATACGCAGTATTTT. The encoded protein is CAIRSSGGTDTQYF.

The chain is built from TRBV5-4 and TRBJ1-2, with D tentatively TRBD1 (5 bases). Germline V gene data show CDR1 as SGHNT and CDR2 as YYREEE (reference sequence). CDR3 length: 13 residues. V lost 5 bases and J lost 6, with 14 bases in between. The CDR3 is CASRFDSRNGYTF. Here the CDR3 DNA reads TGTGCCAGCAGATTCGACAGCAGAAATGGCTACACCTTC.

There are a few counts of this clonotype. This chain links TRBV7-9 with TRBJ2-7; D perhaps matches TRBD2 (6 bases). The CDR3 has 13 residues. V was clipped by 1 base and J by 7 bases, with 11 bases between them. Germline values: CDR1 SEHNR, CDR2 FQNEAQ (reference sequence). In DNA, the CDR3 is TGTGCCAGCAGCTTAGGGACTATGGGGGAGCAGTACTTC. This encodes CASSLGTMGEQYF.

A few counts support this clonotype. The rearrangement uses TRBV6-6 and TRBJ1-4, with D hard to call. The ends were cut back, 2 bases at V and 5 bases at J, with 3 bases in the middle. The CDR3 extends over 12 amino acids. Germline lookup yields CDR1 MNHNY and CDR2 SVGAGI (reference sequence). The CDR3: CASSYANEKLFF. In nucleotides, the CDR3 is TGTGCCAGCAGTTACGCCAATGAAAAACTGTTTTTT.

CDR3 sequence reads: CASSLLGPKNTGELFF. As DNA, the CDR3 is TGTGCCAGCAGCTTGTTAGGACCTAAGAACACCGGGGAGCTGTTTTTT. V is TRBV5-5 and J is TRBJ2-2, with unresolved D. This CDR3 spans 16 amino acids. Germline V lookup: CDR1 SGHKS, CDR2 YYEKEE (reference sequence). The V end lost 1 base, the J end lost 1 base, and 11 bases lay between the germline ends.

Comment on this clonotype: One end of the junction does not line up with germline, which may come from a read error. This chain joins TRBV4-1 and TRBJ1-2; D is unresolved. The germline V gene encodes CDR1 MGHRA and CDR2 YSYEKL. This CDR3 comprises 15 residues. CDR3 nucleotides: TGCGCCAACAGCCAAGTAGGGTCAGGAATATATGGCTACACCTTC. It encodes CANSQVGSGIYGYTF.

For this clonotype: A read error may explain this, as a much larger clone is one base away. The chain employs TRBV20-1 and TRBJ2-1; maybe TRBD1 (6 bases). CDR1 and CDR2 from the germline V gene are DFQATT and SNEGSKA (reference sequence). This CDR3 has 13 residues. With 4 bases removed from V and 13 bases from J, the gap between germline ends came to 20 bases. This chain's CDR3 is CSAKRTAQETQFF. DNA of the CDR3: TGCAGTGCTAAAAGGACAGCACAAGAGACCCAGTTCTTC.

In its sample, this clonotype was seen a few times. The CDR3 protein is CASSLNGQWTEAFF. The CDR3 bases are TGTGCCAGCAGCCTAAACGGGCAATGGACTGAAGCTTTCTTT. The chain combines TRBV11-1 with TRBJ1-1; D uncertain. Germline loops: CDR1 SGHAT, CDR2 FQDESV (reference sequence). The CDR3 sequence is 14 residues long. Trimming removed 5 bases at V and 5 bases at J, with 15 bases between.